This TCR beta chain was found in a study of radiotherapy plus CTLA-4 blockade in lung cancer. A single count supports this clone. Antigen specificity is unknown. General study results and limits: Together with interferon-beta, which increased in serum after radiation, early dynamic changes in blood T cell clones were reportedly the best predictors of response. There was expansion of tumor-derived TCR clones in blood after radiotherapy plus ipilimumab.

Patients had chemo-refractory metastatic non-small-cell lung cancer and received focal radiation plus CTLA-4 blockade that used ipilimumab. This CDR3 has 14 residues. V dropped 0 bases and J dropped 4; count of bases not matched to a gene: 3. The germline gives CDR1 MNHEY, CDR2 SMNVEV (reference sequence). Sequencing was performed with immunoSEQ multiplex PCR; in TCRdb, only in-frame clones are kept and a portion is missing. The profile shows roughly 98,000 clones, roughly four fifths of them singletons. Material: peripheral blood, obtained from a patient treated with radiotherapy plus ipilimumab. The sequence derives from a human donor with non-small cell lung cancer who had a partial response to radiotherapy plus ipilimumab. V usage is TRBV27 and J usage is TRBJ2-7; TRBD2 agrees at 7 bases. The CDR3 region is CASSLSPGLYEQYF. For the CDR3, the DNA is TGTGCCAGCAGTTTATCCCCGGGACTATACGAGCAGTACTTC.